The rows below give T cell receptor beta chains drawn from one sample of a study of T cells after yellow fever vaccination. TCRdb called the 5' RACE reads again in MiXCR, with one record for every CDR3 protein. The repertoire has approximately 550,000 distinct CDR3 sequences, 15% to 20% of them found once; the top ten carry about 13%. The input for sequencing was PBMCs, taken 15 days after the yellow fever booster vaccination. The source of these receptors is a man aged 25 to 45 who received the YFV17D yellow fever vaccine. The CDR3 runs from the conserved cysteine through the conserved F or W. A D gene is named only where the DNA matches it firmly. Size values are once, few and many counts, or a class for expanded clones, and some rows have none.

TRBD1	TRBV6-2/TRBV6-3	few	TRBJ1-5	TGTGCCAGCGGTTGGGGACAGATGGTTCAGCCCCAGCATTTT	CASGWGQMVQPQHF
NA	TRBV6-2/TRBV6-3	few	TRBJ2-1	TGTGCCAGCTCCTGGACTTTCAATGAGCAGTTCTTC	CASSWTFNEQFF
TRBD1	TRBV5-1	few	TRBJ2-7	TGCGCCAGCAGCTGGACAACCGGGACAGGGGACTCCTACGAGCAGTACTTC	CASSWTTGTGDSYEQYF
NA	TRBV6-5	few	TRBJ2-5	TGTGCCAGCAGTTACACACGGACAGAGTACCAAGAGACCCAGTACTTC	CASSYTRTEYQETQYF
NA	TRBV12-3/TRBV12-4	few	TRBJ2-4	TGTGCCAGCAGTTTACGAGGGTTGGCCAAAAACATTCAGTACTTC	CASSLRGLAKNIQYF
TRBD1	TRBV29-1	NA	TRBJ1-5	TGCAGCGTTGGGCAGGGGGCGCGGCAGCCCCAGCATTTT	CSVGQGARQPQHF
TRBD1	TRBV30	few	TRBJ2-3	TGTGCCTGGAGTTCCGGGACAGGGCCAGATACGCAGTATTTT	CAWSSGTGPDTQYF
NA	TRBV5-1	few	TRBJ1-1	TGCGCCAGCAGCCTCACCCCAGGACCGAACACTGAAGCTTTCTTT	CASSLTPGPNTEAFF
TRBD1	TRBV20-1	many	TRBJ2-3	TGCAGTGCTACCGGACAGGGGAGCACAGATACGCAGTATTTT	CSATGQGSTDTQYF
NA	TRBV3-1	few	TRBJ1-5	TGTGCCAGCAGTCAAGGACTGGACGGCAATCAGCCCCAGCATTTT	CASSQGLDGNQPQHF
NA	TRBV20-1	NA	TRBJ2-7	TGCAGTGCTGGGGGCAGGGACGAGCAGTACTTC	CSAGGRDEQYF
NA	TRBV20-1	few	TRBJ2-3	TGCAGTGCTAGTCTCAGAGGCGCAGATACGCAGTATTTT	CSASLRGADTQYF
NA	TRBV4-3	NA	TRBJ2-2	TGCGCCAGCAGCCGGAAAACCTCGGGCACCGGGGAGCTGTTTTTT	CASSRKTSGTGELFF
TRBD2	TRBV7-9	NA	TRBJ2-7	TGTGCCAGCAGCGCGACGGGCGGGAGTATAGGGTACGAGCAGTACTTC	CASSATGGSIGYEQYF
NA	TRBV6-5	few	TRBJ2-2	TGTGCCAGCAGTTACTTTGGATATTCGGGGGAGCTGTTTTTT	CASSYFGYSGELFF
NA	TRBV14	NA	TRBJ2-5	TGTGCCAGCAGCCAAGTGACAACTGAGACCCAGTACTTC	CASSQVTTETQYF
TRBD1	TRBV6-5	NA	TRBJ2-2	TGTGCCAGCAGTTACTGGGACAGGGACGGGGAGCTGTTTTTT	CASSYWDRDGELFF
NA	TRBV18	NA	TRBJ2-7	TGTGCCAGCTCCCGGGACTCCTTCTACGAGCAGTACTTC	CASSRDSFYEQYF
NA	TRBV7-9	NA	TRBJ2-5	TGTGCCAGCAGCTCCACAGGCCACGGGGCCCAGTACTTC	CASSSTGHGAQYF
NA	TRBV11-2	many	TRBJ2-7	TGCGCCAGCAGCCTCAGGGCCTCCTACGAGCAGTACTTC	CASSLRASYEQYF
TRBD1	TRBV5-1	NA	TRBJ2-5	TGCGCCAGCAGCTTGGCGGACAGGGACCAAGAGACCCAGTACTTC	CASSLADRDQETQYF
NA	TRBV7-9	NA	TRBJ2-7	TGTGCCAGCAGCTTAGGGGTTCGGACTTCCTACGAGCAGTACTTC	CASSLGVRTSYEQYF
NA	TRBV6-2/TRBV6-3	few	TRBJ2-1	TGTGCCAGCAGTTACGGCTCAGGGGTGTGGGATGAGCAGTTCTTC	CASSYGSGVWDEQFF